The 29 T cell receptor beta chains below all came from one sample that was sequenced in a study of identical twins. MiXCR, run by TCRdb on the 5' RACE reads, gives a single entry per CDR3 protein. The table records about 470,000 distinct CDR3 sequences, about 24% of them present only once. This sample was also put to use in a study of T cells expressing NK-cell markers.

What was sequenced was CD4+ T cells sorted from blood. The source is a woman in her late teens or twenties in good health.

V gene TRBV20-1 combines with J gene TRBJ2-4, with TRBD2 matching over 7 bases. The germline V gene encodes CDR1 DFQATT and CDR2 SNEGSKA (reference sequence). The CDR3 has 13 amino acids. With 5 bases clipped from V and 4 bases from J, the junction kept 5 bases outside the gene matches. Here the CDR3 DNA reads TGCAGTGCTGCGCGGGGGTTTAAAAACATTCAGTACTTC. Translated, it gives CSAARGFKNIQYF.

This clonotype turned up a few times. The rearrangement joins TRBV5-5 to TRBJ2-7; perhaps TRBD1 as D (6 bases). Germline V gene data show CDR1 as SGHKS and CDR2 as YYEKEE (reference sequence). The CDR3 runs to 15 residues. Trimming removed 3 bases at V and 7 bases at J, with 20 bases between. CDR3 sequence: CASSSFGGSLGEQYF. Written as DNA, the CDR3 is TGTGCCAGCAGCTCATTTGGGGGCAGTCTAGGGGAGCAGTACTTC.

This clonotype has more than one count but fewer than ten. The chain is built from TRBV29-1 and TRBJ2-2; D not certain. The V end lost 4 bases, the J end lost 9 bases, and 12 bases lay between the germline ends. Germline CDR1 reads SQVTM; CDR2 reads ANQGSEA. The CDR3 is made up of 12 amino acids. CDR3 loop: CSVVVDYRELFF. In DNA form, the CDR3 reads TGCAGCGTTGTCGTCGATTACAGGGAGCTGTTTTTT.

V is TRBV7-9 and J is TRBJ1-1, with 8 bases lining up with TRBD1. This CDR3 region has 12 residues. With 5 bases clipped from V and 11 bases from J, the junction kept 7 bases outside the gene matches. Germline V gene lookup returns CDR1 SEHNR and CDR2 FQNEAQ (reference sequence). The CDR3, as DNA: TGTGCCAGCAGCACATGGACAGGGAGGGCTTTCTTT. As protein: CASSTWTGRAFF.

The table lists this clonotype with many counts. The chain links TRBV4-3 to TRBJ1-1; 8 positions agree with TRBD1. Germline assignment: CDR1 LGHNA and CDR2 YSLEER. V shed 3 bases and J 4 bases; nucleotides not matched to a gene: 4. This CDR3 has 14 amino acids. CDR3 in amino acids: CASSQTGAGTEAFF. CDR3 nucleotide sequence: TGCGCCAGCAGCCAGACAGGGGCGGGCACTGAAGCTTTCTTT.

This chain connects TRBV3-1 to TRBJ2-5, with D possibly matching TRBD2 (6 bases). This CDR3 spans 17 amino acids. Trimming cost V 7 bases and J 0 bases, with 21 bases left between them. Per the germline V gene, CDR1 is LGHDT and CDR2 is YNNKEL (reference sequence). In DNA, the CDR3 is TGTGCCAGCATGGACCCTACTGCGGGGCTACACCAAGAGACCCAGTACTTC. Its translation is CASMDPTAGLHQETQYF.

The table lists this clonotype with a count of one. The V gene is TRBV20-1, the J gene TRBJ2-5; 10 nucleotides match TRBD1. The V and J ends lost 7 bases and 3 bases, in that order; junction bases with no gene match: 2. This CDR3 has 12 amino acids. Germline loops: CDR1 DFQATT, CDR2 SNEGSKA (reference sequence). The CDR3 region is CSGGQGEETQYF. In DNA, the CDR3 is TGCAGTGGTGGACAGGGGGAAGAGACCCAGTACTTC.

V gene TRBV5-1 combines with J gene TRBJ1-2; a possible D gene is TRBD1 (5 bases). V was pared by 4 bases and J by 7 bases, with 14 bases between. This CDR3 spans 13 amino acids. CDR1 and CDR2 (germline): SGHRS, YFSETQ. The CDR3, as DNA: TGCGCCAGCAGCCCACAGGAAATCTCTGGCTACACCTTC. Translated, it gives CASSPQEISGYTF.

The chain has TRBV12-3 or TRBV12-4 and TRBJ2-7, with 7 bases aligning to TRBD1. CDR3 length: 14 amino acids. The J segment lost 6 bases and the V segment lost 6 bases, leaving 11 bases of the junction unmatched. CDR3 sequence: CASRPTGDRIEQYF. CDR3 coding DNA: TGTGCCAGCAGGCCCACCGGGGACAGAATCGAGCAGTACTTC.

This clonotype was counted a few times. The chain couples TRBV20-1 to TRBJ2-1, with D tentatively TRBD2 (6 bases). Deletions cut 1 base from V and 6 bases from J, with 13 bases between. CDR3 length: 14 residues. CDR1 and CDR2 from the germline V gene are DFQATT and SNEGSKA (reference sequence). The chain's CDR3 is CSARAPGVVNEQFF. The CDR3 DNA reads as TGCAGTGCTAGAGCCCCGGGAGTAGTCAATGAGCAGTTCTTC.

This clonotype was counted ten times or more. The chain is built from TRBV12-3 or TRBV12-4 and TRBJ2-5, with 9 bases that match TRBD2. V trimming: 4 bases; J trimming: 6 bases; junction bases outside the gene matches: 9. The CDR3 has 15 amino acids. The CDR3 sequence is CASSWGGGAVKTQYF. In nucleotides, the CDR3 is TGTGCCAGCAGTTGGGGCGGGGGGGCCGTGAAGACCCAGTACTTC.

The chain recombines TRBV5-1 with TRBJ2-6; D possibly corresponds to TRBD2 (5 bases). Germline assignment: CDR1 SGHRS and CDR2 YFSETQ. The CDR3 length is 16 residues. Trimming cost V 0 bases and J 0 bases, with 7 bases left between them. As DNA, the CDR3 is TGCGCCAGCAGCTTGGTGGGGAGCTCTGGGGCCAACGTCCTGACTTTC. This translates into CASSLVGSSGANVLTF.

Remarks on this clonotype: Relative to the germline gene, one junction end is altered; a read error may explain this. V usage is TRBV14 and J usage is TRBJ2-1; 13 bases are a match to TRBD2. Germline V gene lookup returns CDR1 SGHDN and CDR2 FVKESK. CDR3 length equals 17 residues. DNA of the CDR3: TGTGCCGGCAGCCCTGGACTAGCGGGAGTTTCACGCAATGAGCAGTTCTTC. The encoded protein is CAGSPGLAGVSRNEQFF. The full variable domain, rest sourced from reference TRBV14 and TRBJ2-1, is EAGVTQFPSHSVIEKGQTVTLRCDPISGHDNLYWYRRVMGKEIKFLLHFVKESKQDESGMPNNRFLAERTGGTYSTLKVQPAELEDSGVYFCAGSPGLAGVSRNEQFFGPGTRLTVL.

The rearrangement links TRBV20-1 to TRBJ2-3; 10 bases agree with TRBD2. The length of the CDR3 is 18 residues. The germline V gene encodes CDR1 DFQATT and CDR2 SNEGSKA (reference sequence). V lost 3 bases to trimming and J lost 0 bases; unmatched junction nucleotides: 12. CDR3 residues: CSARGIPPSGGSTDTQYF. As DNA, the CDR3 is TGCAGTGCTAGGGGGATCCCTCCTAGCGGGGGTAGCACAGATACGCAGTATTTT.

This clonotype was detected only a few times. In DNA form, the CDR3 reads TGTGCCGGGGCGGAGAGCGGGGTTAGCACAGATACGCAGTATTTT. Translated, it gives CAGAESGVSTDTQYF. The chain uses TRBV12-3 or TRBV12-4 and TRBJ2-3; 7 bases agree with TRBD2. Trimming at V came to 11 bases and at J to 0 bases, leaving 11 bases not matched to a gene. The CDR3 spans 15 residues.

The sample holds many counts of this clonotype. This sequence joins TRBV30 and TRBJ1-5; TRBD1 is a possible D gene (6 bases). Germline V gives CDR1 GTSNPN, CDR2 SVGIG (reference sequence). The V end lost 4 bases, the J end lost 0 bases, and 10 bases lay between the germline ends. The CDR3 length is 14 residues. The CDR3, as DNA: TGTGCCTGGACCCCGGGGGCTAGCAATCAGCCCCAGCATTTT. This gives the protein CAWTPGASNQPQHF.

This clonotype was counted between two and nine times. CDR3 sequence reads: CASSPTSDHSSYEQYF. The CDR3 region has the DNA TGTGCCAGCAGTCCCACCTCTGACCACAGCTCCTACGAGCAGTACTTC. The V and J genes are TRBV6-1 and TRBJ2-7, with no clear D. This CDR3 is built from 16 residues. V lost 5 bases and J 0 bases, leaving 17 bases between the germline ends. CDR1 and CDR2 (germline): MNHNS, SASEGT.

This clonotype was counted a few times. The chain joins TRBV7-2 to TRBJ2-7, with D perhaps TRBD2 (6 bases). The V gene lost 5 bases and the J gene lost 2 bases, with 16 bases spanning the gap. CDR3 length equals 15 residues. Germline CDR1 is SGHTA and CDR2 is FQGNSA. CDR3 in amino acids: CASSPMGGMTYEQYF. The CDR3 nucleotides read TGTGCCAGCAGCCCCATGGGGGGAATGACCTACGAGCAGTACTTC. Using reference TRBV7-2 and TRBJ2-7 for the parts outside the CDR3, the full variable domain is GAGVSQSPSNKVTEKGKDVELRCDPISGHTALYWYRQSLGQGLEFLIYFQGNSAPDKSGLPSDRFSAERTGGSVSTLTIQRTQQEDSAVYLCASSPMGGMTYEQYFGPGTRLTVT.

This clonotype was seen a handful of times. For the CDR3, the DNA is TGCAGTGTTCATGGAGACAGATACGAGCAGTACTTC. It translates to CSVHGDRYEQYF. The chain carries TRBV20-1 and TRBJ2-7; TRBD1 is a possible D gene (5 bases). CDR3 length: 12 residues. CDR1 is DFQATT and CDR2 is SNEGSKA in the germline V gene (reference sequence). Between the trimmed V and J ends, which lost 7 bases and 4 bases, there was a span of 14 bases.

The chain couples TRBV30 to TRBJ2-1; D ambiguous. Germline values: CDR1 GTSNPN, CDR2 SVGIG (reference sequence). The CDR3 runs to 13 residues. V was cut by 0 bases and J by 7 bases, with 10 bases left in between. CDR3 bases: TGTGCCTGGAGTGTAGGCTTAGTAAATGAGCAGTTCTTC. It translates to CAWSVGLVNEQFF.

The V call is TRBV20-1, the J call TRBJ2-4; 10 bases agree with TRBD2. V was pared by 6 bases and J by 8 bases, with 4 bases of the junction left unmatched. Germline V gene sequence: CDR1 DFQATT, CDR2 SNEGSKA (reference sequence). This CDR3 contains 12 residues. Here the CDR3 DNA reads TGCAGTGCGAGGACTAGCGGAGACATTCAGTACTTC. Translation: CSARTSGDIQYF.

This clonotype has at least ten counts. The chain is built from TRBV4-1 and TRBJ2-3; tentative D call: TRBD2 (6 bases). The CDR3 has 15 residues. Trimming pared 1 base from V and 10 bases from J, leaving 18 bases between. CDR1 and CDR2 (germline): MGHRA, YSYEKL. CDR3 DNA: TGCGCCAGCAGCCAAGGAGGGACTCTTACTAGTGCGCAGTATTTT. Amino acid sequence: CASSQGGTLTSAQYF.

This clonotype was seen at least ten times. This chain uses TRBV9 with TRBJ2-6; weak D call: TRBD2 (5 bases). Germline V gene lookup returns CDR1 SGDLS and CDR2 YYNGEE. The CDR3 is made up of 16 amino acids. Trimming pared 4 bases from V and 0 bases from J, leaving 11 bases between. CDR3 sequence reads: CASSIIANSGANVLTF. The CDR3 bases are TGTGCCAGCAGCATAATAGCGAACTCTGGGGCCAACGTCCTGACTTTC.

A few counts support this clonotype. The chain has TRBV6-5 and TRBJ2-3; D is unclear. This CDR3 region has 15 residues. Deletions cut 2 bases from V and 4 bases from J, with 13 bases between. Germline V gives CDR1 MNHEY, CDR2 SVGAGI. CDR3 nucleotide sequence: TGTGCCAGCAGTTACGCCATTGGAAAGGCAGATACGCAGTATTTT. It specifies CASSYAIGKADTQYF.

This clonotype was seen more than once but under ten times. The rearrangement links TRBV5-6 to TRBJ1-1, with D tentatively TRBD1 (5 bases). Germline V CDR1 and CDR2: SGHDT, YYEEEE. This CDR3 region has 15 residues. The V gene lost 1 base and the J gene lost 4 bases, with 14 bases spanning the gap. CDR3 coding DNA: TGTGCCAGCAGCTTGCCCGGGGAGGGGATCACTGAAGCTTTCTTT. Its protein is CASSLPGEGITEAFF.

The J gene is TRBJ1-1, the V gene TRBV12-3 or TRBV12-4; D perhaps matches TRBD1 (6 bases). Trimming took off 1 base at V and 11 bases at J, with 14 bases between the two ends. The CDR3 is made up of 13 amino acids. The CDR3 protein is CASSLVSRGVAFF. The CDR3 bases are TGTGCCAGCAGTTTAGTTTCCAGGGGAGTGGCTTTCTTT.

The chain employs TRBV5-1 and TRBJ2-6; a weak D match, TRBD2 (6 bases). Germline-derived CDR1 and CDR2 are SGHRS and YFSETQ. The CDR3 covers 16 residues. V lost 4 bases to trimming and J lost 2 bases, with 13 bases between them. CDR3 loop: CASSKLGEAGANVLTF. In nucleotides, the CDR3 is TGCGCCAGCAGCAAACTGGGGGAGGCTGGGGCCAACGTCCTGACTTTC. The full variable domain, in which reference TRBV5-1 and TRBJ2-6 provide the parts outside the CDR3, is KAGVTQTPRYLIKTRGQQVTLSCSPISGHRSVSWYQQTPGQGLQFLFEYFSETQRNKGNFPGRFSGRQFSNSRSEMNVSTLELGDSALYLCASSKLGEAGANVLTFGAGSRLTVL.

This chain links TRBV13 with TRBJ2-2; D gene uncertain. CDR1 is PRHDT and CDR2 is FYEKMQ in the germline V gene (reference sequence). The CDR3 extends over 14 amino acids. The V end lost 6 bases, the J end lost 7 bases, and 15 bases lay between the germline ends. The CDR3 sequence: CASRPDSPHGELFF. The CDR3 bases are TGTGCCAGCAGACCCGATAGTCCCCACGGGGAGCTGTTTTTT.

This clonotype was recorded only once. The V call is TRBV20-1, the J call TRBJ2-2; D is possibly TRBD2 (7 bases). The V end lost 6 bases, the J end lost 7 bases, and 18 bases lay between the germline ends. This CDR3 has 14 residues. CDR1 and CDR2 (germline): DFQATT, SNEGSKA (reference sequence). The CDR3 here is CSAGGTIRGGELFF. As DNA, the CDR3 is TGCAGTGCCGGGGGGACAATACGGGGCGGGGAGCTGTTTTTT.